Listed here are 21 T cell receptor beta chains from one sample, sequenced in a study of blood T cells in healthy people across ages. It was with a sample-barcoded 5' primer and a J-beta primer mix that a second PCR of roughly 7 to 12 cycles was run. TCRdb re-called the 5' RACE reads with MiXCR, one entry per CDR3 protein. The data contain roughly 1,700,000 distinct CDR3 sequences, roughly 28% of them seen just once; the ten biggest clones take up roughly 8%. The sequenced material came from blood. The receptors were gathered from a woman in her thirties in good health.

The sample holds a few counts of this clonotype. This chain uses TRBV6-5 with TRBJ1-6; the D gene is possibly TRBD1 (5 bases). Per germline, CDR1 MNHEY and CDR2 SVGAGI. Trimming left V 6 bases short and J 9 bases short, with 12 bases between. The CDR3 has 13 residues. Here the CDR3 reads CASSKLGVSPLHF. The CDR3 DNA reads TGTGCCAGCAGCAAATTAGGGGTTTCACCCCTCCACTTT.

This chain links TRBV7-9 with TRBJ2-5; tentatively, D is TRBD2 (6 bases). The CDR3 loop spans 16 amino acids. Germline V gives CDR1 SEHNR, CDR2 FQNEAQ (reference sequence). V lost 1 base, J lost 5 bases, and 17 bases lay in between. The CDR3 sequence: CASSLVPEGLSETQYF. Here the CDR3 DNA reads TGTGCCAGCAGCTTAGTTCCGGAGGGGTTATCGGAGACCCAGTACTTC.

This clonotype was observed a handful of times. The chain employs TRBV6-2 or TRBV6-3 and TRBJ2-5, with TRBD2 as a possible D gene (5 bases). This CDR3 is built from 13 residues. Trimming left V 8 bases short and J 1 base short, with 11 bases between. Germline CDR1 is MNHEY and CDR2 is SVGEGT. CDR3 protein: CASRGSIQETQYF. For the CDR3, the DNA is TGTGCCAGCCGGGGATCAATCCAAGAGACCCAGTACTTC.

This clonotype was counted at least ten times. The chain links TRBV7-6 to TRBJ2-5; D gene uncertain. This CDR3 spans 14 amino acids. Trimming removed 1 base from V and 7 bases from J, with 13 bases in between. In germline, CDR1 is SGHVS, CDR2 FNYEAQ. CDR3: CASSLEGHGGTQYF. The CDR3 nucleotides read TGTGCCAGCAGCTTAGAAGGGCACGGTGGGACCCAGTACTTC.

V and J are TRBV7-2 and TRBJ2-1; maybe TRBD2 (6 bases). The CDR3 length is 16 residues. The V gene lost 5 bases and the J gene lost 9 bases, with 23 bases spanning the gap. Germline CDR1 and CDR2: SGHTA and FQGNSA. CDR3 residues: CASSEGIAVGPVEQFF. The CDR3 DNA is TGTGCCAGCAGCGAAGGGATAGCGGTAGGGCCGGTTGAGCAGTTCTTC.

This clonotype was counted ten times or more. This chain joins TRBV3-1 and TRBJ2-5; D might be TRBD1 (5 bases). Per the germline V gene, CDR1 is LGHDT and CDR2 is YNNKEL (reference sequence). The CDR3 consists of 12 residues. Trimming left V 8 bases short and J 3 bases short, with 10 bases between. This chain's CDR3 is CASEEGEETQYF. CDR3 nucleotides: TGTGCCAGCGAGGAAGGGGAAGAGACCCAGTACTTC.

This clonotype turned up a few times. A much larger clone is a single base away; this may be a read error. The CDR3 here is CAIGSRLQETRYF. CDR3 coding DNA: TGTGCCATCGGGTCCAGACTACAAGAGACCCGGTACTTC. The chain joins TRBV10-3 to TRBJ2-5; D possibly corresponds to TRBD2 (5 bases). The germline CDR1 and CDR2 sequences are ENHRY and SYGVKD. The CDR3 totals 13 residues.

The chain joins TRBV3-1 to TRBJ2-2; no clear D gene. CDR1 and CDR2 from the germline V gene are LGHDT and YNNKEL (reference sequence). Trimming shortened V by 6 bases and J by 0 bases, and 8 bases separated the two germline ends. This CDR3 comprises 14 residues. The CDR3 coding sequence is TGTGCCAGCAGGCGTAGGACGAACACCGGGGAGCTGTTTTTT. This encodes CASRRRTNTGELFF.

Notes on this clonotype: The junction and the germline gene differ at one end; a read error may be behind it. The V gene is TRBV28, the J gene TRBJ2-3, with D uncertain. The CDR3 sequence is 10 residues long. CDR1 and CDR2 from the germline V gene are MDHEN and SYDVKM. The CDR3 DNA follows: TGTGCCACCAGTTGGGATACGCAGTATTTT. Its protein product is CATSWDTQYF.

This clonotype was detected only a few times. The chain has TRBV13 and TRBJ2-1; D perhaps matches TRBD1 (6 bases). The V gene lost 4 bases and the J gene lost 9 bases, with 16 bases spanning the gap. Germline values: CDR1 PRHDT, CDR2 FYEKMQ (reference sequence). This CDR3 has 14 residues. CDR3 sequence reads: CASSSGQARGEQFF. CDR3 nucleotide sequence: TGTGCCAGCAGCTCGGGACAAGCAAGAGGTGAGCAGTTCTTC.

The CDR3 protein is CAISESLRVEAHYTDTQYF. CDR3 coding DNA: TGTGCCATCAGTGAGTCTCTCAGGGTGGAGGCTCACTACACAGATACGCAGTATTTT. The chain carries TRBV10-3 and TRBJ2-3, with D perhaps being TRBD1 or TRBD2 (5 bases each). Germline V lookup: CDR1 ENHRY, CDR2 SYGVKD. Trimming cost V 0 bases and J 2 bases, with 21 bases left between them. The CDR3 is made up of 19 amino acids.

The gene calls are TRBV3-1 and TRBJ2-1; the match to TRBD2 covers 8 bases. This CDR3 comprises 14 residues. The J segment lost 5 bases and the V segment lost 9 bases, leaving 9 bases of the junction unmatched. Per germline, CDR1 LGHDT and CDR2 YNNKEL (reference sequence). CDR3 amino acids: CARPPGGRNNEQFF. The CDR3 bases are TGTGCCAGGCCACCGGGGGGGCGGAACAATGAGCAGTTCTTC.

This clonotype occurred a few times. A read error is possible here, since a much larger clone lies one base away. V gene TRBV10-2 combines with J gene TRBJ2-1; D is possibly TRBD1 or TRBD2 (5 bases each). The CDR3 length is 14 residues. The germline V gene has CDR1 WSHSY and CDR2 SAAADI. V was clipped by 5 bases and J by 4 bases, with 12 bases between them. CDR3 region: CASSTNGTYNEQFF. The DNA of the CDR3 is TGCGCCAGCAGTACTAACGGGACGTACAATGAGCAGTTCTTC.

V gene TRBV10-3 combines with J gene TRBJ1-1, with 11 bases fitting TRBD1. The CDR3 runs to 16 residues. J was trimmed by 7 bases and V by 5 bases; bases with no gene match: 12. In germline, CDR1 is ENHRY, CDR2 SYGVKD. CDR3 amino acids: CAISQGDRGTFGEAFF. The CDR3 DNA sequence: TGTGCCATCAGTCAAGGGGACAGGGGGACGTTTGGTGAAGCTTTCTTT.

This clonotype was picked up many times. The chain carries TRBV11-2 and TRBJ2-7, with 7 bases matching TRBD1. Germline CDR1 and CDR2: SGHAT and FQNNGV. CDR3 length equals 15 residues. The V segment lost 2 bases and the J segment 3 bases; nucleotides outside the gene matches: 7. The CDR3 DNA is TGTGCCAGCAGCTTACAGGGGGACCTCTACTACGAGCAGTACTTC. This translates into CASSLQGDLYYEQYF.

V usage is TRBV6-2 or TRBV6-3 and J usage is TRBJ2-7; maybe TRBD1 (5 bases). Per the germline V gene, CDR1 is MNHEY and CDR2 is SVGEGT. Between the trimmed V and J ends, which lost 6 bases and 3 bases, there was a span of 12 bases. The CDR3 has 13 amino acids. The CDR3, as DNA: TGTGCCAGCAGATCCGGACACAGCTACGAGCAGTACTTC. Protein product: CASRSGHSYEQYF.

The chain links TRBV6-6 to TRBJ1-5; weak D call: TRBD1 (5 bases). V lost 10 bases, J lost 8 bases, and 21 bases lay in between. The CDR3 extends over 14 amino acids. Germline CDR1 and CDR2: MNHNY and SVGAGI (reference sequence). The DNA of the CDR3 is TGTGCCACCAAAGGGACCTCCATGGTGGAGCCCCAGCATTTT. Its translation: CATKGTSMVEPQHF.

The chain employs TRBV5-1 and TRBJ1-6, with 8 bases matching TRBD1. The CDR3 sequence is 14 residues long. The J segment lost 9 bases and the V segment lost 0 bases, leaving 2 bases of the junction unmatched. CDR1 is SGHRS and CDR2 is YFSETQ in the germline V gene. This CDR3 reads CASSLEGTGSPLHF. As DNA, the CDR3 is TGCGCCAGCAGCTTGGAGGGGACAGGTTCACCCCTCCACTTT.

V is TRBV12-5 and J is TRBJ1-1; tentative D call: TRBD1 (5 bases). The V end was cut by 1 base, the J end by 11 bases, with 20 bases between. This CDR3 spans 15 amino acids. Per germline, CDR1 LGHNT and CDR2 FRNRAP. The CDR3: CASGLGSRTVEGAFF. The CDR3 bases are TGTGCTAGTGGTTTGGGTAGTCGCACGGTAGAGGGGGCTTTCTTT.

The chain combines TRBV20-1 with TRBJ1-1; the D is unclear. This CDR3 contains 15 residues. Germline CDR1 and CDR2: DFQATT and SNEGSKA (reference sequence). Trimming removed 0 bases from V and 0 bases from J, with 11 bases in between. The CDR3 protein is CSAREIGKVNTEAFF. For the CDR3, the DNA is TGCAGTGCTAGAGAAATAGGCAAGGTGAACACTGAAGCTTTCTTT.

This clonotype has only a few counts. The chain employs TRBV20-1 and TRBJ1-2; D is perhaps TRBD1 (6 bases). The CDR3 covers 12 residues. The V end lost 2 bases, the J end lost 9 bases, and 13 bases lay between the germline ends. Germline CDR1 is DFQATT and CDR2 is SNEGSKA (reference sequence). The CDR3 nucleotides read TGCAGTGCTAGATTGTTGGGGGCAAGCTACACCTTC. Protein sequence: CSARLLGASYTF.